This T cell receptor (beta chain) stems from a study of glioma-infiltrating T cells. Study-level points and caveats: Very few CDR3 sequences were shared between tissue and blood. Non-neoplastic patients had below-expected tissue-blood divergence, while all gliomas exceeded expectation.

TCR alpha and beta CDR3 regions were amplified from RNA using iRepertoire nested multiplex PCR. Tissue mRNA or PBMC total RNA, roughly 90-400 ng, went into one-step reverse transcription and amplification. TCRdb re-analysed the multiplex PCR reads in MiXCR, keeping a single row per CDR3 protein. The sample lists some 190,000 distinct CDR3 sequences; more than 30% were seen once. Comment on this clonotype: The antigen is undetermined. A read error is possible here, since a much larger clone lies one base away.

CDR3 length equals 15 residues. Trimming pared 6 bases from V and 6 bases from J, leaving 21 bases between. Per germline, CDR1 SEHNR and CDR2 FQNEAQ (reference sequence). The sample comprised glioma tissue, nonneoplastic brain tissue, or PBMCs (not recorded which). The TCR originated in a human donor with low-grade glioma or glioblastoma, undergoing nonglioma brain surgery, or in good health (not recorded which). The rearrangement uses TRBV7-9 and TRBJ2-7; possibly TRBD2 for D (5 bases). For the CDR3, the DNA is TGTGCCAGCAGTACTGCGGGCTCCGGGCGGGTCGAGCAGTACTTC. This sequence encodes CASSTAGSGRVEQYF.